The clone carrying this T cell receptor (beta chain) has more than one count but fewer than ten. This sample stems from a study of T cells in Graves' hyperthyroidism and ophthalmopathy. Amplified TCR beta CDR3 regions derived from RNA transcripts. The study used the HTBI primer set for a first-round RT-PCR of the TCR CDR3. MiXCR was run by TCRdb on the multiplex PCR reads, yielding one entry per CDR3 protein. Of nearly 600,000 distinct CDR3 sequences detected, approximately 15% appear once; the ten largest clones hold roughly 5.5%. This CDR3 is built from 16 residues. Germline CDR1 SGHNT, CDR2 YYREEE (reference sequence). V was cut by 0 bases and J by 4 bases, with 17 bases left in between.

This TCR came from a woman aged 25 to 39 with Graves' hyperthyroidism that later progressed to Graves' ophthalmopathy. The J gene is TRBJ2-7, the V gene TRBV5-4; D is possibly TRBD2 (6 bases). The specimen was blood. CDR3 sequence reads: CASSLGARDGGYEQYF. DNA of the CDR3: TGTGCCAGCAGCTTGGGGGCCCGGGACGGAGGGTACGAGCAGTACTTC.